The T cell receptor beta chain under discussion was sequenced for a study of T-cell reconstitution after alpha-beta-depleted transplantation in children. The study's findings and limits: Expanded graft clones numbering several hundred reportedly gave rise to alpha-beta T cells about two months after transplant. After one year, T-cell counts and TCRbeta diversity mostly came from new T cells. Surviving recipient T cells and thymic progenitors underlay high day-60 TCRbeta diversity in some patients.

Unique molecular identifiers were incorporated when the TCRbeta library was constructed. In TCRdb, the PCR reads were re-called with MiXCR into one record per CDR3 protein. In the table there are some 830,000 distinct CDR3 sequences, about 16% of which are singletons. V lost 3 bases, J lost 1 base, and 9 bases stayed unmatched. The CDR3 runs 18 residues. Germline CDR1 is SGHRS and CDR2 is YFSETQ. Worth noting for this clonotype: The target antigen is unknown.

This chain uses TRBV5-1 with TRBJ2-5, with 13 nucleotides matching TRBD2. The TCR sequence derives from a male patient younger than 18 who had a stem cell transplant for acute lymphoblastic leukemia, so the T cells may come from the graft donor. The source was PBMCs, mostly from graft donor cells, collected 360 days after TCRalphabeta/CD19-depleted stem cell transplant. The CDR3, as DNA: TGCGCCAGCAGCTCGGGACTAGCGGGGTATACGCCCCAAGAGACCCAGTACTTC. Protein product: CASSSGLAGYTPQETQYF. Drawing the rest from reference TRBV5-1 and TRBJ2-5, the complete variable domain is KAGVTQTPRYLIKTRGQQVTLSCSPISGHRSVSWYQQTPGQGLQFLFEYFSETQRNKGNFPGRFSGRQFSNSRSEMNVSTLELGDSALYLCASSSGLAGYTPQETQYFGPGTRLLVL.